The present T cell receptor beta chain was sequenced within a study of T cells in Graves' hyperthyroidism and ophthalmopathy. The V end was cut by 4 bases, the J end by 2 bases, with 11 bases between. The length of the CDR3 is 14 residues. CDR1 and CDR2 (germline): MGHDK, SYGVNS. Diagnostic decisions used clinical symptoms, serum thyroxine and TRAb, thyroid ultrasound and orbital computed tomography. Overall study findings and caveats: Most thyroid clonotypes expanded above 0.001 appeared in blood too.

Amplified TCR beta CDR3 regions derived from RNA transcripts. With the HTBI primer set, the TCR CDR3 went through a first round of RT-PCR. TCRdb processed the multiplex PCR reads anew with MiXCR; each CDR3 protein has one entry. The table records approximately 560,000 distinct CDR3 sequences, 40% to 55% of them present only once. There are many counts of this clonotype. The target antigen is unknown. The source is a woman aged 18-29 years with Graves' hyperthyroidism. Sequenced material: peripheral blood or thyroid tissue (not recorded which). The chain recombines TRBV25-1 with TRBJ2-5; perhaps TRBD1 as D (6 bases). This CDR3 is CASSVEGGQETQYF. CDR3 nucleotides: TGTGCCAGCAGTGTTGAAGGGGGTCAAGAGACCCAGTACTTC.